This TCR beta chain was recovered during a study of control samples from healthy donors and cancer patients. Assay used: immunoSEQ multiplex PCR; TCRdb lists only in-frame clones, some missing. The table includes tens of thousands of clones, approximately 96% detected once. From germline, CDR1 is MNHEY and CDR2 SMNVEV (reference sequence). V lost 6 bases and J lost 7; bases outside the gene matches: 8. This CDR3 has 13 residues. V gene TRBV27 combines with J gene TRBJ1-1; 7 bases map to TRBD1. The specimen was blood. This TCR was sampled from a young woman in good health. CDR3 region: CASRQQGQGEAFF. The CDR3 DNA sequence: TGTGCCAGCAGGCAACAGGGGCAAGGTGAAGCTTTCTTT.